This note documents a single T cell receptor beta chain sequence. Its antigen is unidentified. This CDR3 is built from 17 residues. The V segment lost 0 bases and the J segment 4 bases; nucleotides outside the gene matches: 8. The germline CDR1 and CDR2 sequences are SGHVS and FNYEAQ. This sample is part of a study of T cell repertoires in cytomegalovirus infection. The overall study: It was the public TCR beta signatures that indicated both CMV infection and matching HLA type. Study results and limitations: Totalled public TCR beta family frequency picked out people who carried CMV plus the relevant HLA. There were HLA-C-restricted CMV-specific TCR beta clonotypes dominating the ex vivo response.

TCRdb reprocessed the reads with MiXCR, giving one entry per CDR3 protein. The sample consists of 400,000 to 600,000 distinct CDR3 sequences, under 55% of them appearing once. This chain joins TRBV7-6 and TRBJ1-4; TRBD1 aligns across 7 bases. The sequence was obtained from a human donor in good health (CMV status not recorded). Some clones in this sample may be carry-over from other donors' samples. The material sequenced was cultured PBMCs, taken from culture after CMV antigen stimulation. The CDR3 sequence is CASSLAPHRGSNEKLFF. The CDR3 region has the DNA TGTGCCAGCAGCTTAGCGCCCCACAGGGGAAGTAATGAAAAACTGTTTTTT.